What follows are 29 T cell receptor beta chains derived from one specimen sequenced in a study of shared clonotypes between healthy human individuals. Profiling relied on immunoSEQ multiplex PCR, and the TCRdb table lists in-frame clones only, not all of them. The table includes approximately 2.1 million clones, roughly 93% detected once. The sample was naive CD4+ T cells from PBMCs. Subset reported: CD45RA+ positively selected. The receptors shown here come from a man aged 18 to 30 in good health. Some clones in this sample may be carry-over from other donors' samples.

As concerns this clone: This likely comes from a read error, as the CDR3 has no conserved phenylalanine or tryptophan at its end. Because the CDR3's place on the DNA is in doubt, the DNA is left out and the CDR3 is given as listed by TCRdb. The CDR3: CASSTTGDGTE. The V call is TRBV21-1, the J call TRBJ1-2; the listed D gene, TRBD1, was not tested against the DNA. TRBV21-1 is assigned pseudogene status. The CDR3 is 11 amino acids in total, end residues counted.

This clone was picked up a small number of times. The gene calls are TRBV7-9 and TRBJ1-2; D not certain. V lost 6 bases to trimming and J lost 8 bases, with 19 bases between them. CDR3 length: 14 residues. The germline V gene has CDR1 SEHNR and CDR2 FQNEAQ (reference sequence). CDR3 DNA: TGTGCCAGCAGTTATGAGGGAGGGTTGGGCGGCTACACCTTC. Residues: CASSYEGGLGGYTF.

This chain connects TRBV4-2 to TRBJ2-6, with 9 positions matching TRBD1. The CDR3 sequence is 16 residues long. V was clipped by 3 bases and J by 4 bases; unmatched bases: 4. Germline CDR1 reads LGHNA; CDR2 reads YNFKEQ. The CDR3 DNA sequence: TGTGCCAGCAGCCAGGGACAGGGTTCAGGGGCCAACGTCCTGACTTTC. Amino acids: CASSQGQGSGANVLTF.

This clone was picked up one time. This sequence joins TRBV7-8 and TRBJ2-2; D could derive from TRBD1 or TRBD2 (5 bases each). Germline values: CDR1 SGHVS, CDR2 FQNEAQ. The CDR3 totals 13 residues. Trimming pared 5 bases from V and 6 bases from J, leaving 10 bases between. The CDR3 DNA follows: TGTGCCAGCAGCCCCCGAGGGGCCGGGGAGCTGTTTTTT. Translating gives CASSPRGAGELFF.

V and J are TRBV18 and TRBJ2-7; D possibly matches TRBD1 or TRBD2 (6 bases each). Germline assignment: CDR1 KGHSH and CDR2 LQKENI. Trimming removed 3 bases at V and 6 bases at J, with 24 bases between. This CDR3 comprises 17 residues. The CDR3 sequence: CASSPRGQGIQVGEQYF. CDR3 DNA: TGTGCCAGCTCACCCCGGGGGCAGGGGATACAAGTGGGCGAGCAGTACTTC.

This chain joins TRBV6-4 and TRBJ1-1; D remains unclear. Trimming took 2 bases from V and 2 from J, leaving 6 bases between them. CDR1 and CDR2 (germline): MRHNA, SNTAGT. The CDR3 length is 13 residues. CDR3: CASSDEVNTEAFF. The CDR3 DNA sequence: TGTGCCAGCAGTGACGAGGTTAACACTGAAGCTTTCTTT.

This chain uses TRBV19 with TRBJ1-2; 7 bases agree with TRBD1. CDR3 size: 13 residues. Germline V gene sequence: CDR1 LNHDA, CDR2 SQIVND (reference sequence). V was clipped by 6 bases and J by 8 bases; unmatched bases: 9. The CDR3 DNA reads as TGTGCCAGTAGCCTGGGACAGTGGAGCGGCTACACCTTC. This encodes CASSLGQWSGYTF.

V is TRBV10-1 and J is TRBJ1-2; D remains unclear. V lost 0 bases and J 6 bases, leaving 20 bases between the germline ends. CDR3 length: 17 amino acids. The germline V gene encodes CDR1 WNHNN and CDR2 SYGVQD (reference sequence). The CDR3 here is CASSESSSGSGIHGYTF. CDR3 coding DNA: TGCGCCAGCAGTGAGTCAAGCAGTGGAAGCGGGATTCATGGCTACACCTTC.

This clone was detected only once. The DNA for the CDR3 is TGTGCCTGCCCACTAGCGGGATCTTACAATGAGCAGTTCTTC. This translates into CACPLAGSYNEQFF. V is TRBV30 and J is TRBJ2-1; TRBD2 matches at 10 bases. This CDR3 contains 14 residues. The junction had 6 bases not matched to a gene; V was cut back by 6 bases and J by 4 bases. Per germline, CDR1 GTSNPN and CDR2 SVGIG (reference sequence).

This clone was observed a handful of times. Other DNA sequences in the sample encode the same CDR3. The J gene is TRBJ1-2, the V gene TRBV2; no firm D call. CDR1 is SNHLY and CDR2 is FYNNEI in the germline V gene. The V gene lost 1 base and the J gene lost 6 bases, with 3 bases spanning the gap. The CDR3 is made up of 11 amino acids. The CDR3 spells CASSEGDGYTF. The CDR3 region has the DNA TGTGCCAGCAGTGAAGGTGATGGCTACACCTTC.

The V and J genes are TRBV28 and TRBJ2-1, with TRBD1 matching over 7 bases. CDR3 size: 15 residues. V lost 2 bases, J lost 6 bases, and 7 bases stayed unmatched. Germline CDR1 is MDHEN and CDR2 is SYDVKM. CDR3 in DNA: TGTGCCAGCAGTTTAGCTAGGGGGCAGGTCAATGAGCAGTTCTTC. This codes for CASSLARGQVNEQFF. The full variable domain, with the rest looked up from reference TRBV28 and TRBJ2-1, is DVKVTQSSRYLVKRTGEKVFLECVQDMDHENMFWYRQDPGLGLRLIYFSYDVKMKEKGDIPEGYSVSREKKERFSLILESASTNQTSMYLCASSLARGQVNEQFFGPGTRLTVL.

The chain combines TRBV9 with TRBJ2-1, with a possible D match to TRBD2 (6 bases). The V end lost 4 bases, the J end lost 0 bases, and 11 bases lay between the germline ends. From germline, CDR1 is SGDLS and CDR2 YYNGEE. The CDR3 length is 15 residues. CDR3 residues: CASSPTSFSYNEQFF. The CDR3 DNA sequence: TGTGCCAGCAGCCCTACTAGCTTCTCCTACAATGAGCAGTTCTTC.

This clone was picked up one time. This rearrangement joins TRBV29-1 to TRBJ2-5, with TRBD1 as a possible D gene (5 bases). V shed 4 bases and J shed 7 bases, with 7 bases lying between them. Germline V gives CDR1 SQVTM, CDR2 ANQGSEA. The CDR3 runs 10 residues. The CDR3 DNA reads TGCAGCGTTGTTCAGGGGACCCAGTACTTC. It encodes CSVVQGTQYF. Full variable domain (missing parts from reference TRBV29-1 and TRBJ2-5): SAVISQKPSRDICQRGTSLTIQCQVDSQVTMMFWYRQQPGQSLTLIATANQGSEATYESGFVIDKFPISRPNLTFSTLTVSNMSPEDSSIYLCSVVQGTQYFGPGTRLLVL.

The J gene is TRBJ2-6, the V gene TRBV7-6, with 7 bases identical to TRBD1. This CDR3 region has 19 residues. Germline loops: CDR1 SGHVS, CDR2 FNYEAQ. The ends lost 4 bases at V and 2 bases at J; junction bases unmatched: 14. The CDR3: CASSSVYTGESTGANVLTF. CDR3 nucleotides: TGTGCCAGCAGCTCCGTCTATACAGGGGAGTCTACTGGGGCCAACGTCCTGACTTTC.

This rearrangement joins TRBV7-6 to TRBJ2-1; no firm D call. CDR1 and CDR2 from the germline V gene are SGHVS and FNYEAQ. CDR3 length: 13 amino acids. Trimming removed 3 bases from V and 9 bases from J, with 12 bases in between. CDR3 sequence: CASSLDALGEQFF. CDR3 nucleotide sequence: TGTGCCAGCAGCTTGGACGCTCTGGGTGAGCAGTTCTTC.

The CDR3 DNA sequence: TGCGCCAGCAGCTTGGAAAGTCAGGGGGTGAGGTACACCTTC. This translates into CASSLESQGVRYTF. V usage is TRBV5-1 and J usage is TRBJ1-2; 7 bases are a match to TRBD1. The germline V gene has CDR1 SGHRS and CDR2 YFSETQ. V trimming: 0 bases; J trimming: 11 bases; junction bases outside the gene matches: 10. The CDR3 has 14 amino acids.

The chain employs TRBV11-3 and TRBJ2-6; tentative D call: TRBD1 (5 bases). V was shortened by 4 bases and J by 2 bases, with 9 bases between the two germline ends. The CDR3 has 15 residues. The germline V gene encodes CDR1 SGHNT and CDR2 YENEEA. The CDR3 DNA follows: TGTGCCAGCAGCTCAAGGGGAACTGGGGCCAACGTCCTGACTTTC. Amino acids: CASSSRGTGANVLTF.

The gene calls are TRBV11-2 and TRBJ1-3; D remains unclear. V shed 3 bases and J shed 0 bases, with 3 bases lying between them. The CDR3 has 13 amino acids. Germline lookup yields CDR1 SGHAT and CDR2 FQNNGV. CDR3 in amino acids: CASSFYSGNTIYF. Here the CDR3 DNA reads TGTGCCAGCAGCTTTTACTCTGGAAACACCATATATTTT.

A remark on this clone: This CDR3 is also generated by other DNA sequences in the sample. The chain is built from TRBV7-9 and TRBJ2-7, with D tentatively TRBD1 (6 bases). Germline V gene data show CDR1 as SEHNR and CDR2 as FQNEAQ (reference sequence). V was clipped by 5 bases and J by 2 bases, with 10 bases between them. The CDR3 is 13 amino acids. The CDR3 DNA follows: TGTGCCAGCAGCCGTACAGGGACCTACGAGCAGTACTTC. Translation gives CASSRTGTYEQYF.

The V gene is TRBV5-1, the J gene TRBJ2-3, with 8 bases aligning to TRBD2. The CDR3 runs 15 residues. After removal of 4 bases from V and 4 bases from J, the junction contained 8 bases not matched to a gene. Germline V gene sequence: CDR1 SGHRS, CDR2 YFSETQ. CDR3 in DNA: TGCGCCAGCAGCCCCCCGGGACTAGGTTCAGATACGCAGTATTTT. It yields the protein CASSPPGLGSDTQYF.

The chain combines TRBV5-1 with TRBJ2-5; TRBD2 might be the D (5 bases). V was shortened by 4 bases and J by 3 bases, with 13 bases between the two germline ends. The CDR3 length is 14 residues. CDR1 SGHRS and CDR2 YFSETQ come from the germline V gene. The chain's CDR3 is CASSRTVRKETQYF. The CDR3 DNA is TGCGCCAGCAGCCGGACTGTTCGTAAAGAGACCCAGTACTTC.

This chain joins TRBV29-1 and TRBJ2-7; maybe TRBD1 (6 bases). CDR1 is SQVTM, CDR2 ANQGSEA, per germline. The germline V and J ends were trimmed by 4 bases and 1 base, with 11 bases remaining between them. The CDR3 has 13 residues. CDR3: CSVGYDRSYEQYF. CDR3 DNA sequence: TGCAGCGTTGGGTACGACAGGTCCTACGAGCAGTACTTC.

The V and J genes are TRBV4-3 and TRBJ2-1; no reliable D call. The CDR3 runs 14 residues. CDR1 is LGHNA and CDR2 is YSLEER in the germline V gene. V was trimmed by 1 base and J by 3 bases, leaving 7 bases between them. Here the CDR3 DNA reads TGCGCCAGCAGCCAAGTAACGGGCTACAATGAGCAGTTCTTC. Amino acid sequence: CASSQVTGYNEQFF.

The chain uses TRBV6-1 and TRBJ2-1; possibly TRBD1 or TRBD2 for D (5 bases each). From germline, CDR1 is MNHNS and CDR2 SASEGT. The CDR3 has 16 residues. Trimming took off 3 bases at V and 3 bases at J, with 15 bases between the two ends. CDR3 sequence reads: CASSESRGDFYNEQFF. The CDR3 nucleotides are TGTGCCAGCAGTGAGTCGAGGGGCGATTTCTACAATGAGCAGTTCTTC.

The chain is built from TRBV6-4 and TRBJ1-4; D unresolved. CDR1 is MRHNA and CDR2 is SNTAGT in the germline V gene. V lost 6 bases to trimming and J lost 4 bases, with 9 bases between them. CDR3 length: 13 amino acids. This CDR3 is CASSPNSNEKLFF. The CDR3 DNA reads as TGTGCCAGCAGCCCCAACAGTAATGAAAAACTGTTTTTT.

To note about this clone: The sample has other DNA sequences that encode this CDR3 too. The V gene is TRBV28, the J gene TRBJ2-5; D remains ambiguous. Germline loops: CDR1 MDHEN, CDR2 SYDVKM. This CDR3 contains 11 residues. V lost 6 bases and J lost 4, with 6 bases in between. The CDR3 DNA reads as TGTGCCAGCAGCCTCGGAGAGACCCAGTACTTC. It encodes CASSLGETQYF.

On this clone: The same CDR3 is also encoded by other DNA sequences in this sample. The chain uses TRBV5-1 and TRBJ2-7; 9 bases align to TRBD1. V gave up 3 bases and J gave up 3 bases; unmatched junction bases: 4. CDR1 and CDR2 (germline): SGHRS, YFSETQ. The CDR3 sequence is 14 residues long. CDR3 sequence reads: CASSSGQGNYEQYF. CDR3 bases: TGCGCCAGCAGCTCGGGACAGGGAAACTACGAGCAGTACTTC.

V is TRBV29-1 and J is TRBJ2-5, with D tentatively TRBD1 (6 bases). The J call may be incorrect, as the DNA end agrees better with TRBJ2-7. The germline V gene has CDR1 SQVTM and CDR2 ANQGSEA. The CDR3 contains 13 residues. CDR3 in DNA: TGCAGCGTCATTCTCCCAGGGGACTACGAGCAGTACTTC. Amino acids: CSVILPGDYEQYF.

CDR3 sequence: CASSSRLAGDPDTQYF. The CDR3 DNA follows: TGTGCCAGCAGCAGCAGACTAGCGGGAGACCCGGATACGCAGTATTTT. The chain is built from TRBV5-5 and TRBJ2-3, with TRBD2 matching 12 bases. V lost 4 bases to trimming and J lost 6 bases; unmatched junction nucleotides: 9. There are 16 residues in the CDR3. CDR1 is SGHKS and CDR2 is YYEKEE in the germline V gene (reference sequence).